This T cell receptor beta chain derives from a study of post-analysis software for immune sequencing data. Study outcomes and limitations: Elevated frequency relative to controls characterized several TRBV segments in patients, TRBV5-6, TRBV5-1 and TRBV20-1 among them.

CDR1 and CDR2 from the germline V gene are SGHRS and YFSETQ. The CDR3 consists of 15 residues. J lost 5 bases, V lost 1 base, and 9 bases had no gene match. Concerning this clonotype: The antigen remains undetermined.

TCR beta cDNA libraries included unique molecular identifiers. TCRdb redid the calling of the PCR reads with MiXCR, one entry per CDR3 protein. The data show 250,000 to 300,000 distinct CDR3 sequences, 35% to 40% seen once. The sequence was collected from a girl between 5 and 17 years old with multiple sclerosis. Sequenced sample: blood. The chain is built from TRBV5-1 and TRBJ2-7, with 7 nucleotides matching TRBD2. CDR3 protein: CASSLWGGSKDEQYF. The CDR3 nucleotides read TGCGCCAGCAGCTTGTGGGGCGGGAGCAAGGACGAGCAGTACTTC.